The 21 T cell receptor beta chains reported below all come from one sample, sequenced in a study of CD8+ T cells in alopecia areata (dated 2018 in TCRdb). What the treatment or condition label conveys for this sample: oral pan-JAK inhibitor, 5-10 mg twice daily. The method was the immunoSEQ multiplex PCR assay. RNA was extracted from all samples and reverse transcribed into cDNA as template for TCR sequencing. TCRdb obtained this table from immuneACCESS and retained in-frame rearrangements with V and J assigned. These tables miss some clones; where compared with another copy, unresolved V genes account for less than half of the shortfall, and the remainder is unexplained. Recorded for this sample are 150,000 or so clones; 50% to 75% of them occurred a single time. The top ten constitute roughly 16% of the sample. The specimen comprised CD4+ T cells sorted from blood, sampled at roughly week 55, from a patient treated with tofacitinib. These receptors all stem from a human donor with alopecia areata.

In this sample, this clone turned up once. The chain carries TRBV20-1 and TRBJ2-3; D not certain. From germline, CDR1 is DFQATT and CDR2 SNEGSKA (reference sequence). V shed 3 bases and J shed 3 bases, with 4 bases lying between them. The CDR3 extends over 11 amino acids. The CDR3 protein is CSASGTDTQYF. The CDR3, as DNA: TGCAGTGCTAGCGGGACAGATACGCAGTATTTT.

Here the CDR3 reads CASSEGASTQYF. The CDR3 region has the DNA TGTGCCAGCAGTGAAGGGGCCTCGACGCAGTATTTT. This chain joins TRBV2 and TRBJ2-3; D is ambiguous. Germline loops: CDR1 SNHLY, CDR2 FYNNEI. Trimming left V 1 base short and J 9 bases short, with 8 bases between. This CDR3 is 12 amino acids long.

This sequence joins TRBV2 and TRBJ2-5; D ambiguous. V was trimmed by 8 bases and J by 7 bases, leaving 14 bases between them. The CDR3 loop spans 12 amino acids. The germline V gene has CDR1 SNHLY and CDR2 FYNNEI. CDR3 nucleotide sequence: TGTGCCAGCCAGCTCGGTCCTCGGACCCAGTACTTC. This codes for CASQLGPRTQYF. Based on the CDR3 plus reference TRBV2 and TRBJ2-5, the full variable domain is EPEVTQTPSHQVTQMGQEVILRCVPISNHLYFYWYRQILGQKVEFLVSFYNNEISEKSEIFDDQFSVERPDGSNFTLKIRSTKLEDSAMYFCASQLGPRTQYFGPGTRLLVL.

The chain is built from TRBV5-6 and TRBJ2-7, with D possibly being TRBD1 (6 bases). V shed 4 bases and J shed 9 bases, with 17 bases lying between them. Germline V gene lookup returns CDR1 SGHDT and CDR2 YYEEEE. The CDR3 contains 13 residues. The CDR3 DNA follows: TGTGCCAGCAGCCTCCAATACAGGGCTGGGCAGTACTTC. It is translated as CASSLQYRAGQYF.

V and J are TRBV5-5 and TRBJ1-2; D is uncertain. There are 15 residues in the CDR3. The V and J ends lost 0 bases and 1 base respectively, with 10 bases between them. Germline V gene sequence: CDR1 SGHKS, CDR2 YYEKEE (reference sequence). The CDR3, as DNA: TGTGCCAGCAGCTTGGCACGAGTTATTAACTATGGCTACACCTTC. Translating it yields CASSLARVINYGYTF. The whole variable domain, filled in from reference TRBV5-5 and TRBJ1-2, reads DAGVTQSPTHLIKTRGQQVTLRCSPISGHKSVSWYQQVLGQGPQFIFQYYEKEERGRGNFPDRFSARQFPNYSSELNVNALLLGDSALYLCASSLARVINYGYTFGSGTRLTVV.

In this sample, this clone turned up a few times. The rearrangement uses TRBV6-1 and TRBJ1-5, with 7 nucleotides matching TRBD1. The CDR3 extends over 15 amino acids. Germline CDR1 is MNHNS and CDR2 is SASEGT. Trimming at V came to 8 bases and at J to 2 bases, leaving 9 bases not matched to a gene. DNA for the CDR3: TGTGCCAGCCTCCGGGACAGTTTTGGCAATCAGCCCCAGCATTTT. This codes for CASLRDSFGNQPQHF.

This chain links TRBV5-1 with TRBJ2-5; no clear D gene. The CDR3 sequence is 13 residues long. Germline V CDR1 and CDR2: SGHRS, YFSETQ. V lost 3 bases and J 3 bases, leaving 9 bases between the germline ends. The CDR3 nucleotides are TGCGCCAGCAGCTCGCCGGCAAAAGAGACCCAGTACTTC. It is translated as CASSSPAKETQYF.

The J gene is TRBJ1-1, the V gene TRBV30; 7 bases line up with TRBD1. The CDR3 contains 15 residues. J was trimmed by 4 bases and V by 1 base; bases with no gene match: 9. The V gene's germline CDR1 is GTSNPN and CDR2 SVGIG (reference sequence). The CDR3 DNA follows: TGTGCCTGGAGTGGAATAAGGGGGCGAGGCACTGAAGCTTTCTTT. It yields the protein CAWSGIRGRGTEAFF.

V and J are TRBV2 and TRBJ2-3, with D possibly TRBD1 on 7 matching bases. There are 17 residues in the CDR3. V was shortened by 6 bases and J by 4 bases, with 23 bases between the two germline ends. CDR1 and CDR2 from the germline V gene are SNHLY and FYNNEI. DNA for the CDR3: TGTGCCAGCAGCCTGGACAGGTCGGGGGATGGGGCAGATACGCAGTATTTT. Translation gives CASSLDRSGDGADTQYF.

This clone was observed once. The chain carries TRBV7-2 and TRBJ2-7, with 12 bases that match TRBD2. Trimming removed 6 bases from V and 6 bases from J; junction bases left unmatched: 6. The CDR3 is 14 amino acids. CDR1 SGHTA and CDR2 FQGNSA come from the germline V gene. The CDR3 loop is CASSQTSGGIEQYF. The CDR3 DNA reads TGTGCCAGCAGTCAGACTAGCGGGGGTATCGAGCAGTACTTC.

This rearrangement joins TRBV4-1 to TRBJ2-7; TRBD2 might be the D (5 bases). Trimming removed 1 base at V and 3 bases at J, with 13 bases between. CDR1 and CDR2 (germline): MGHRA, YSYEKL. The CDR3 is made up of 15 amino acids. The CDR3 nucleotides read TGCGCCAGCAGCCAAGGACGGGGTTCCGACTACGAGCAGTACTTC. Its protein is CASSQGRGSDYEQYF.

The rearrangement uses TRBV29-1 and TRBJ1-1; D not certain. There are 12 residues in the CDR3. CDR1 is SQVTM, CDR2 ANQGSEA, per germline. The ends were cut back, 7 bases at V and 4 bases at J, with 13 bases in the middle. CDR3 DNA: TGCAGCGCCGACCCGGGTGGCACTGAAGCTTTCTTT. Encoded protein: CSADPGGTEAFF. Full variable domain (outside the CDR3, taken from reference TRBV29-1 and TRBJ1-1): SAVISQKPSRDICQRGTSLTIQCQVDSQVTMMFWYRQQPGQSLTLIATANQGSEATYESGFVIDKFPISRPNLTFSTLTVSNMSPEDSSIYLCSADPGGTEAFFGQGTRLTVV.

The CDR3 coding sequence is TGCAGCGTTGGGATAGAGACCCAGTACTTC. Protein: CSVGIETQYF. The chain combines TRBV29-1 with TRBJ2-5, with D unclear. The germline V and J ends were trimmed by 4 bases and 4 bases, with 4 bases remaining between them. The germline gives CDR1 SQVTM, CDR2 ANQGSEA. CDR3 size: 10 residues.

The chain has TRBV29-1 and TRBJ2-3; 10 bases are shared with TRBD1. This CDR3 region has 16 residues. V was pared by 7 bases and J by 1 base, with 11 bases of the junction left unmatched. CDR1 SQVTM and CDR2 ANQGSEA come from the germline V gene. Here the CDR3 reads CSASSRQGAGTDTQYF. The CDR3 DNA is TGCAGCGCGTCCTCCCGACAGGGGGCCGGCACAGATACGCAGTATTTT.

The chain carries TRBV25-1 and TRBJ2-1; TRBD1 agrees at 9 bases. V lost 7 bases, J lost 8 bases, and 6 bases stayed unmatched. Germline V lookup: CDR1 MGHDK, CDR2 SYGVNS. The CDR3 covers 13 residues. The CDR3 DNA follows: TGTGCCAGCATAGGGGACAGGGCTTATGAGCAGTTCTTC. Residues: CASIGDRAYEQFF.

V and J are TRBV18 and TRBJ2-7; D is ambiguous. From germline, CDR1 is KGHSH and CDR2 LQKENI. Trimming cost V 6 bases and J 0 bases, with 12 bases left between them. The CDR3 is 14 residues long. The CDR3 is CASSRDPSSYEQYF. CDR3 coding DNA: TGTGCCAGCTCTCGAGACCCGAGCTCCTACGAGCAGTACTTC.

This clone was seen only a few times. The J gene is TRBJ2-5, the V gene TRBV25-1, with 7 bases fitting TRBD2. Looked up from germline, CDR1 is MGHDK and CDR2 is SYGVNS. The CDR3 has 13 residues. J lost 5 bases, V lost 3 bases, and 3 bases had no gene match. CDR3 nucleotide sequence: TGTGCCAGCAGTGAGGGGGGGGAGGAGACCCAGTACTTC. Protein product: CASSEGGEETQYF.

This chain joins TRBV6-5 and TRBJ1-2; tentative D call: TRBD1 (6 bases). Trimming shortened V by 6 bases and J by 4 bases, and 18 bases separated the two germline ends. Germline assignment: CDR1 MNHEY and CDR2 SVGAGI. This CDR3 is built from 15 residues. The CDR3 nucleotides read TGTGCCAGCAGGAAGCAGGGGAATGGGCCCTATGGCTACACCTTC. This encodes CASRKQGNGPYGYTF.

About this clone: Additional DNA sequences in this sample encode the identical CDR3. The chain is built from TRBV15 and TRBJ2-5; D gene unclear. The CDR3 totals 15 residues. Trimming shortened V by 0 bases and J by 1 base, and 9 bases separated the two germline ends. The germline V gene encodes CDR1 LNHNV and CDR2 YYDKDF (reference sequence). Written as DNA, the CDR3 is TGTGCCACCAGCAGAGATCCGGGCCCCCAAGAGACCCAGTACTTC. Residues: CATSRDPGPQETQYF.

V and J are TRBV5-1 and TRBJ2-3, with D possibly being TRBD1 (6 bases). Between the trimmed V and J ends, which lost 1 base and 1 base, there was a span of 7 bases. The V gene's germline CDR1 is SGHRS and CDR2 YFSETQ. This CDR3 is 14 amino acids long. The CDR3 DNA follows: TGCGCCAGCAGCTTGCCAGGGGGCACAGATACGCAGTATTTT. Translated: CASSLPGGTDTQYF.

This chain uses TRBV30 with TRBJ2-2; perhaps TRBD2 as D (5 bases). Germline loops: CDR1 GTSNPN, CDR2 SVGIG (reference sequence). The CDR3 contains 15 residues. V was pared by 0 bases and J by 8 bases, with 16 bases between. CDR3 sequence: CAWSVLSGLGGELFF. In DNA form, the CDR3 reads TGTGCCTGGAGTGTACTAAGCGGACTTGGAGGGGAGCTGTTTTTT.